This is a list of T cell receptor beta chains from one sample in a study of PD-1 blockade in classical Hodgkin lymphoma. The data were produced by immunoSEQ multiplex PCR, yet TCRdb's version contains in-frame clones alone and is incomplete. The sample has 40,000 to 65,000 clones, more than 75% seen once. The input for sequencing was peripheral blood mononuclear cells (PBMCs), taken before the fourth cycle of nivolumab. The receptors here all came from a human donor with classical Hodgkin lymphoma. Both conserved end residues are part of each CDR3. Fields, in order: V gene, clone size, D gene, J gene, CDR3 DNA, CDR3 protein. The D gene is left open where the match is weak. Clone size is given for some rows only: seen once, a few or many times, or a class if the clone is expanded.

V gene: TRBV27
clone size: NA
D gene: NA
J gene: TRBJ2-3
CDR3 DNA: TGTGCCGGCAGTAGAACAAGACTAGTCGCCGCAGATACGCAGTATTTT
CDR3 protein: CAGSRTRLVAADTQYF

V gene: TRBV9
clone size: NA
D gene: NA
J gene: TRBJ2-7
CDR3 DNA: TGTGCCAGCAGCGGGATTGAGTACTTC
CDR3 protein: CASSGIEYF

V gene: TRBV7-2
clone size: NA
D gene: NA
J gene: TRBJ2-3
CDR3 DNA: TGTGCCAGCAGCTTAGCCTCTAGCTTACTTAGCACAGATACGCAGTATTTT
CDR3 protein: CASSLASSLLSTDTQYF

V gene: TRBV6-4
clone size: NA
D gene: NA
J gene: TRBJ1-4
CDR3 DNA: TGTGCCAGCAGTGACTCGACGAAGGGGATTGTTGCTAATGAAAAACTGTTTTTT
CDR3 protein: CASSDSTKGIVANEKLFF

V gene: TRBV5-1
clone size: NA
D gene: TRBD1
J gene: TRBJ2-3
CDR3 DNA: TGCGCCAGCAGCTTGCAGGGACAGGGGACAGATACGCAGTATTTT
CDR3 protein: CASSLQGQGTDTQYF

V gene: TRBV2
clone size: NA
D gene: TRBD1
J gene: TRBJ1-5
CDR3 DNA: TGTGCCAGCAGAGGGGACAGGGACAATCAGCCCCAGCATTTT
CDR3 protein: CASRGDRDNQPQHF

V gene: TRBV5-1
clone size: once
D gene: TRBD2
J gene: TRBJ2-1
CDR3 DNA: TGCGCCAGCTCCCGAGGGGGGACTAGCGGGTCTTACTACAATGAGCAGTTCTTC
CDR3 protein: CASSRGGTSGSYYNEQFF

V gene: TRBV27
clone size: NA
D gene: NA
J gene: TRBJ1-2
CDR3 DNA: TGTGCCAGCAGTACGCCTGAGGGTGGCTACACCTTC
CDR3 protein: CASSTPEGGYTF

V gene: TRBV11-1
clone size: once
D gene: TRBD1
J gene: TRBJ2-7
CDR3 DNA: TGTGCCAGCAGCAAAGGGACAGAGATAACCTACGAGCAGTACTTC
CDR3 protein: CASSKGTEITYEQYF

V gene: TRBV6-1
clone size: NA
D gene: TRBD2
J gene: TRBJ2-1
CDR3 DNA: TGTGCCAGCAGTGTCTTGGCGGGAGGGTACAATGAGCAGTTCTTC
CDR3 protein: CASSVLAGGYNEQFF

V gene: TRBV7-2
clone size: few
D gene: TRBD1
J gene: TRBJ2-1
CDR3 DNA: TGTGCCAGCAGCTCGGGACAGGGAGTCGATGAGCAGTTCTTC
CDR3 protein: CASSSGQGVDEQFF

V gene: TRBV27
clone size: once
D gene: NA
J gene: TRBJ1-1
CDR3 DNA: TGTGCCAGCAGTCCGACACGGAACACTGAAGCTTTCTTT
CDR3 protein: CASSPTRNTEAFF

V gene: TRBV23-1
clone size: NA
D gene: NA
J gene: TRBJ2-7
CDR3 DNA: TGCGCCAGCAGTCAACCGGACAGATACGAACAGTACTTC
CDR3 protein: CASSQPDRYEQYF

V gene: TRBV27
clone size: NA
D gene: NA
J gene: TRBJ2-2
CDR3 DNA: TGTGCCAGCACACCGAATACCGGGACATTTACCGGGGAGCTGTTTTTT
CDR3 protein: CASTPNTGTFTGELFF

V gene: TRBV10-2
clone size: NA
D gene: TRBD1
J gene: TRBJ2-7
CDR3 DNA: TGCGCCAGCAGAGACTCCGGGACAGTCTCCTACGAGCAGTACTTC
CDR3 protein: CASRDSGTVSYEQYF

V gene: TRBV7-8
clone size: NA
D gene: NA
J gene: TRBJ2-3
CDR3 DNA: TGTGCCAGCAGCCCCAACGTCGGGGCCACGCAGTATTTT
CDR3 protein: CASSPNVGATQYF

V gene: TRBV19
clone size: once
D gene: TRBD1
J gene: TRBJ1-5
CDR3 DNA: TGTGCCAGTAGCACGGACAGGGTTCGCAATCAGCCCCAGCATTTT
CDR3 protein: CASSTDRVRNQPQHF

V gene: TRBV6-6
clone size: NA
D gene: NA
J gene: TRBJ2-2
CDR3 DNA: TGTGCCAGCAGTGGGACCCATACCGGGGAGCTGTTTTTT
CDR3 protein: CASSGTHTGELFF

V gene: TRBV7-9
clone size: NA
D gene: NA
J gene: TRBJ2-1
CDR3 DNA: TGTGCCAGCTTTCCAGCGGAGGTTGATGAGCAGTTCTTC
CDR3 protein: CASFPAEVDEQFF

V gene: TRBV9
clone size: NA
D gene: NA
J gene: TRBJ2-2
CDR3 DNA: TGTGCCAGCAGCGTAGAGGGGAACGGGGAGCTGTTTTTT
CDR3 protein: CASSVEGNGELFF

V gene: TRBV11-3
clone size: NA
D gene: TRBD2
J gene: TRBJ2-5
CDR3 DNA: TGTGCCAGCAGCGTTAGCGGGAGTCAAGAGACCCAGTACTTC
CDR3 protein: CASSVSGSQETQYF

V gene: TRBV5-1
clone size: NA
D gene: NA
J gene: TRBJ2-7
CDR3 DNA: TGCGCCAGCAGCTCCAGAATAACAGACGAGCAGTACTTC
CDR3 protein: CASSSRITDEQYF

V gene: TRBV6-5
clone size: NA
D gene: NA
J gene: TRBJ2-7
CDR3 DNA: TGTGCCAGCAGTTACTCGACCCCGAGCCCTCGCGAGCAGTACTTC
CDR3 protein: CASSYSTPSPREQYF

V gene: TRBV10-3
clone size: NA
D gene: NA
J gene: TRBJ1-5
CDR3 DNA: TGTGCCATCAGTGAGGGGGGGGGAGGTCAGCCCCAGCATTTT
CDR3 protein: CAISEGGGGQPQHF

V gene: TRBV5-3
clone size: NA
D gene: NA
J gene: TRBJ1-1
CDR3 DNA: TGTGCCAGAAGCTTGGTACTGGCAGGGAGTCTCACTGAAGCTTTCTTT
CDR3 protein: CARSLVLAGSLTEAFF

V gene: TRBV27
clone size: NA
D gene: NA
J gene: TRBJ2-1
CDR3 DNA: TGTGCCAGCAGGCAGGGCTCCTACAATGAGCAGTTCTTC
CDR3 protein: CASRQGSYNEQFF

V gene: TRBV13
clone size: NA
D gene: TRBD1
J gene: TRBJ1-1
CDR3 DNA: TGTGCCAGCAGCTACAGGGGATCAGCTGAAGCTTTCTTT
CDR3 protein: CASSYRGSAEAFF

V gene: TRBV21-1
clone size: NA
D gene: NA
J gene: TRBJ2-1
CDR3 DNA: TGTGCCAGCAGACAGGAAATAGCTACACCATCCGACAATGAGCAGTTCTTC
CDR3 protein: CASRQEIATPSDNEQFF

V gene: TRBV5-1
clone size: NA
D gene: TRBD2
J gene: TRBJ2-1
CDR3 DNA: TGCGCCAGCAGCTCCCCTTTAGCGGGAGGTCGGGATGAGCAGTTCTTC
CDR3 protein: CASSSPLAGGRDEQFF

V gene: TRBV27
clone size: NA
D gene: NA
J gene: TRBJ1-6
CDR3 DNA: TGTGCCAGCAGTTTGGCTAGGGGTAATAATTCACCCCTCCACTTT
CDR3 protein: CASSLARGNNSPLHF

V gene: TRBV25-1
clone size: NA
D gene: NA
J gene: TRBJ2-3
CDR3 DNA: TGTGCCAGCAGTGGCCGGGTAGTCGCGGGGGATACGCAGTATTTT
CDR3 protein: CASSGRVVAGDTQYF

V gene: TRBV6-5
clone size: NA
D gene: TRBD1
J gene: TRBJ1-5
CDR3 DNA: TGTGCCAGCAGCTTCTCAGGGGGCGGGCAGCCCCAGCATTTT
CDR3 protein: CASSFSGGGQPQHF

V gene: TRBV4-2
clone size: NA
D gene: TRBD1
J gene: TRBJ1-4
CDR3 DNA: TGTGCCAGCAGCCAAGACACGGGGACAGCCCCTAAACTGTTTTTT
CDR3 protein: CASSQDTGTAPKLFF